Listed here is a single T cell receptor (beta chain). Its antigen remains unidentified. Qualities for individual bases were not recorded, and no much larger clone is one base off. CDR1 and CDR2 are read off the germline V gene (reference sequence) as SEHNR and FQNEAQ. The germline ends are 13 bases apart after V is trimmed by 2 bases and J by 8 bases. Including the terminal cysteine and phenylalanine, the CDR3 comprises 14 residues. The kept DNA is CDR3 alone, 42 bases in frame from the first base. The sample belongs to a study of T cell responses to AZD1222 COVID-19 vaccine (dated by TCRdb to the early 2020s). At the level of the whole study: TCR sequencing covered about 230 trial participants: nearly 210 given two doses of AZD1222 and 26 given two doses of MenACWY control vaccine. Enrollment into the trials was organized by age into subgroups of 18-55, 56-69 and 70-plus years, and those subgroups contained around 150, 28 and 57 TCR-sequenced participants, respectively. Broad study findings and their caveats: Because no day 14 peak-response samples were available, the repertoires could be characterized only after the peak T cell response. After two AZD1222 doses, spike-specific TCR breadth and depth were significantly higher than at day 0 and than in MenACWY recipients. Conclusions about previously exposed vaccinees are limited because only 6 or 7 AZD1222 recipients were SARS-CoV-2 seropositive at baseline. Vaccine-associated CD4 TCRs spanned the whole spike protein, with dominant responses in regions 160-218 and 743-854. The 56-69-year group was small, and its depth increase did not reach significance, likely because of low power. Nearly half of unique spike-specific TCRs reportedly recognized epitopes outside regions mutated in the B.1.351 and B.1.1.7 variants. Participants were mostly white British and included more females than males, and it was suggested by the authors that clonal diversity may have been underestimated.

Explained via the paper, the time point label denotes: about 28 days (+/-7) after the second vaccine dose. The sample's treatment or condition, from its label and the paper: meningococcal conjugate vaccine given as trial control. The vaccinee samples were drawn from two UK trials, COV001 and COV002, one of which was a single-blind randomized controlled phase 2/3 trial testing AZD1222 (ChAdOx1 nCoV-19) in healthy adults. For TCRbeta chain sequencing, PBMC samples were collected from trial participants at day 0 and at day 28 after the second dose. The CDR3 regions of human TCRbeta chains were analyzed by immunosequencing. The paper's data handling went like this. TCRs in the repertoires were matched against a reference library of SARS-CoV-2-specific TCRs that had been generated with the MIRA antigen-specificity platform. Breadth was defined as the fraction of unique TCRs that were SARS-CoV-2-associated. Depth was defined as the fraction of total T cells that were SARS-CoV-2-associated. Using the MIRA data, each spike-specific TCR was assigned both to the spike region to which the TCR was reactive and to a CD4 or CD8 class. Log10-transformed breadth and depth values were compared by one-way ANOVA with Sidak's multiple comparisons tests. Not all clones reach the TCRdb copy of this immuneACCESS table, which keeps in-frame sequences only. Checked studies attribute under half of the gap to unresolved V genes and leave the rest unexplained. From that table come the V and J calls and clone size; the DNA was used to work out D and trimming. The sample table contains roughly 97,000 clones; only one count was recorded for 86% of them. Over 3% of the sample comes from the top ten.

The receptor comes from an adult who received the MenACWY meningococcal vaccine as a control. The V gene is TRBV7-9 and the J gene is TRBJ2-1; 6 matching bases give a weak D call of TRBD2. The source was peripheral blood, collected 28 days after the second dose of the MenACWY control vaccine. The CDR3 protein sequence reads: CASSLSLGGDEQFF. The DNA sequence follows: TGTGCCAGCAGCTTATCATTGGGGGGTGATGAGCAGTTCTTC.